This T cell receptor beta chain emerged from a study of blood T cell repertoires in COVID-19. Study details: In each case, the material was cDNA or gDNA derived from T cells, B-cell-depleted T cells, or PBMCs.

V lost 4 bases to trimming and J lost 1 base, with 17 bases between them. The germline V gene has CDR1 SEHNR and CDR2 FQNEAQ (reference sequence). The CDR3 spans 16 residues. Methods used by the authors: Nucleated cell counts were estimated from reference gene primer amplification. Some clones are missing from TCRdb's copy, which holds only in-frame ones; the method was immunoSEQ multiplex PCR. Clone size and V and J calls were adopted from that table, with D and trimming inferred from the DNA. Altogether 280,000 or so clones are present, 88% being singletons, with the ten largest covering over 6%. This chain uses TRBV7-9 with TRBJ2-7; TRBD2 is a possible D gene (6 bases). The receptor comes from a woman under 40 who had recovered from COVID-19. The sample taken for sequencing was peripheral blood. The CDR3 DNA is TGTGCCAGCAGCTCGACGCGGGGTCCCCCTTCCTACGAGCAGTACTTC. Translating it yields CASSSTRGPPSYEQYF.